This note documents a single T cell receptor (beta chain) sequence. The germline gives CDR1 SNHLY, CDR2 FYNNEI. The CDR3 runs to 13 residues. The trim removed 9 bases at V and 2 bases at J, leaving 6 bases unmatched. In the original workflow: Scientists estimated how many nucleated cells there were by amplifying reference gene primers. Sequenced by immunoSEQ multiplex PCR; TCRdb stores in-frame clones only, minus some. The V and J calls and the clone size are those of that table, but D and trimming were determined from the DNA. The sample carries approximately 150,000 clones, roughly nine tenths recorded once. This specimen belongs to a study of blood T cell repertoires in COVID-19. Study in general: From the United States, Italy and Spain came samples of acute and convalescent COVID-19. From T cells, B-cell-depleted T cells, or PBMCs came the material, which was cDNA or gDNA.

The chain links TRBV2 to TRBJ1-2; 7 bases line up with TRBD1. The specimen was peripheral blood. This clonotype originated in a man between 60 and 75 years old with active or convalescent COVID-19. This chain's CDR3 is CARDTRGNYGYTF. The CDR3 region has the DNA TGTGCCAGAGATACCAGGGGGAACTATGGCTACACCTTC.